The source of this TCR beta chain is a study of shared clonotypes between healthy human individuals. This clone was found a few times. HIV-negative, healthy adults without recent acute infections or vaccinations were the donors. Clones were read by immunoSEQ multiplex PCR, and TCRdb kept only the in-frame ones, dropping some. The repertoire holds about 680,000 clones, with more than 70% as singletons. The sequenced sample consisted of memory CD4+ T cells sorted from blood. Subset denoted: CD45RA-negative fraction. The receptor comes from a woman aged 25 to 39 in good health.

CDR3 coding DNA: TGTGCCAGCAGCAAGAAGGGGACAGGGGCCTACGAGCAGTACTTC. Amino acids: CASSKKGTGAYEQYF. V usage is TRBV21-1 and J usage is TRBJ2-7; the listed D gene, TRBD1, was not tested against the DNA. TRBV21-1 is marked as a pseudogene. The CDR3 totals 15 residues.